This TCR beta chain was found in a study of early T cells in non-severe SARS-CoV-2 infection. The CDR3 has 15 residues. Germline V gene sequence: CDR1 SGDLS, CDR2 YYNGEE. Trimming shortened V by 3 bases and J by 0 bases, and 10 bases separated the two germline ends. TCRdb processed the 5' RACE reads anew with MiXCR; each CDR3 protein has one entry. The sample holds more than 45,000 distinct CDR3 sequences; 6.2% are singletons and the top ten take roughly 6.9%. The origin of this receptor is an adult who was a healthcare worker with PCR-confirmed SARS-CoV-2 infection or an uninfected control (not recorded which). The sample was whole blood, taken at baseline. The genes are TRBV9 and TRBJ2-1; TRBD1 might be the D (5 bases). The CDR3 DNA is TGTGCCAGCAGCGGGCGGCAGGGCTCCTACAATGAGCAGTTCTTC. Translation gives CASSGRQGSYNEQFF.